The rows below give T cell receptor beta chains drawn from one sample of a study of blood T cell repertoires in COVID-19. Data came from immunoSEQ multiplex PCR; TCRdb stores just in-frame clones and leaves some out. Of some 74,000 clones listed, roughly 80% are singletons. The sample comprised peripheral blood. The receptors were sampled from a man older than 75 with acute or convalescent COVID-19. Both conserved end residues are part of each CDR3. The D gene is left open where the match is weak. Size is omitted from some rows. Given values are once, few, many or a class for expanded clones.

TRBJ1-3	NA	TRBV9	TRBD1	TGTGCCAGCAGCGTAGGGGACAGGGGGTATGGAAACACCATATATTTT	CASSVGDRGYGNTIYF
TRBJ2-7	NA	TRBV7-6	TRBD1	TGTGCCAGCAGCTTCGACAGGGGAGCGGACGAGCAGTACTTC	CASSFDRGADEQYF
TRBJ1-1	few	TRBV5-6	NA	TGTGCCAGCAGCTTACTTACAGGGCACACTGAAGCTTTCTTT	CASSLLTGHTEAFF
TRBJ1-1	NA	TRBV6-1	NA	TGTGCCAGCAGTGAAGGGGCCCACACTGAAGCTTTCTTT	CASSEGAHTEAFF
TRBJ1-1	NA	TRBV6-5	NA	TGTGCCAGCAGTTCCCAGGGTACTGAAGCTTTCTTT	CASSSQGTEAFF
TRBJ1-4	NA	TRBV28	NA	TGTGCCAGCAGTTCGACAGGTTCTGGGGAAAAACTGTTTTTT	CASSSTGSGEKLFF
TRBJ1-6	NA	TRBV7-2	NA	TGTGCCAGCAGCTTAGGTGGTCAGGTTAATTCACCCCTCCACTTT	CASSLGGQVNSPLHF
TRBJ2-7	NA	TRBV5-1	TRBD1	TGCGCCAGCAGCTTGGCGATGGGACAGGGCTACGAGCAGTACTTC	CASSLAMGQGYEQYF
TRBJ1-2	NA	TRBV3-1/TRBV3-2	TRBD1	TGTGCCAGCAGCCAGAGTCAGGGGGGTGGCTACACCTTC	CASSQSQGGGYTF
TRBJ1-5	once	TRBV19	NA	TGTGCCAGTAGTAGAGTGTCCGAGACACATAGCAATCAGCCCCAGCATTTT	CASSRVSETHSNQPQHF
TRBJ2-3	NA	TRBV14	NA	TGTGCCAGCAGCCAAGACAGGGGACTATTCACAGATACGCAGTATTTT	CASSQDRGLFTDTQYF
TRBJ2-5	NA	TRBV12-3/TRBV12-4	NA	TGTGCCAGCAGTACTCCGGGAGAGACCCAGTACTTC	CASSTPGETQYF
TRBJ1-4	NA	TRBV27	NA	TGTGCCAGCACCGGACAGCCGATGGGTGAAAAACTGTTTTTT	CASTGQPMGEKLFF
TRBJ2-5	NA	TRBV5-8	TRBD1	TGTGCCAGCAGCCCGACAGGGGCCGAGACCCAGTACTTC	CASSPTGAETQYF
TRBJ1-1	NA	TRBV7-3	NA	TGTGCCAGCAGCTTAACCCCCGGGCGGGTCACTGAAGCTTTCTTT	CASSLTPGRVTEAFF
TRBJ1-6	NA	TRBV5-1	NA	TGCGCCAGCAGCTTGGCCGAGGAATCACCCCTCCACTTT	CASSLAEESPLHF
TRBJ2-3	NA	TRBV1	NA	TGCACCAGCAACCTTATGGGACAGGGGACAGATACGCAGTATTTT	CTSNLMGQGTDTQYF
TRBJ1-1	once	TRBV28	NA	TGTGCCAGCAGTTTATTAAGAGGAAACACTGAAGCTTTCTTT	CASSLLRGNTEAFF
TRBJ2-7	NA	TRBV7-2	TRBD2	TGTGCCAGCAGCTCCTTCGGGACTAGCGGGGGCTACGAGCAGTACTTC	CASSSFGTSGGYEQYF
TRBJ2-4	NA	TRBV9	TRBD1	TGTGCCAGCAGCCCCGGGACAGGGATGGACCATTTAGCCAAAAACATTCAGTACTTC	CASSPGTGMDHLAKNIQYF
TRBJ2-7	NA	TRBV5-5	NA	TGTGCCAGCAGCTTAATAGCGGCCTCCTACGAGCAGTACTTC	CASSLIAASYEQYF
TRBJ1-1	NA	TRBV20-1	NA	TGCAGTGTCCCAGTGAACACTGAAGCTTTCTTT	CSVPVNTEAFF
TRBJ2-7	NA	TRBV2	NA	TGTGCCAGCAGGAGAGAACAGGGCTACGAGCAGTACTTC	CASRREQGYEQYF
TRBJ2-6	NA	TRBV7-9	NA	TGTGCCAGCAGTACTTCTGGGGCCAACGTCCTGACTTTC	CASSTSGANVLTF
TRBJ1-6	NA	TRBV5-6	TRBD1	TGTGCCAGCAGCTTCCCAAGACAGGGGAGTAATTCACCCCTCCACTTT	CASSFPRQGSNSPLHF
TRBJ2-2	NA	TRBV12-3/TRBV12-4	NA	TGTGCCAGCCGTCAGGCCGGGGAGCTGTTTTTT	CASRQAGELFF
TRBJ1-6	few	TRBV27	NA	TGTGCCAGCAGTTTTCGGACAGCCGGGTCCTATAATTCACCCCTCCACTTT	CASSFRTAGSYNSPLHF
TRBJ1-1	NA	TRBV5-1	NA	TGCGCCAGCAGCTTGGTTCGAGACAGGAACACTGAAGCTTTCTTT	CASSLVRDRNTEAFF
TRBJ1-5	NA	TRBV11-2	TRBD1	TGTGCCAGCAGCTTCCAGGGGGATCAGCCCCAGCATTTT	CASSFQGDQPQHF
TRBJ1-5	NA	TRBV28	NA	TGTGCCAGCAGTTCAGGGCCTTATCAGCCCCAGCATTTT	CASSSGPYQPQHF
TRBJ1-3	NA	TRBV27	NA	TGTGCCAGCAGCCAGAGCAGGTCCTCTGGAAACACCATATATTTT	CASSQSRSSGNTIYF
TRBJ1-2	NA	TRBV5-1	NA	TGCGCCAGCAGCCTCAGGGGTAATGTAGAATATGGCTACACCTTC	CASSLRGNVEYGYTF
TRBJ1-5	NA	TRBV5-6	TRBD1	TGTGCCAGCAGCGGACAGGGGGCGAGCAATCAGCCCCAGCATTTT	CASSGQGASNQPQHF
TRBJ1-5	NA	TRBV6-6	NA	TGTGCCAGCAGCCCCGGACAGCGCATCGATCAGCCCCAGCATTTT	CASSPGQRIDQPQHF
TRBJ1-5	NA	TRBV28	NA	TGTGCCAGCAGTTCCTCTCTTTCTCGTGGAGGCAATCAGCCCCAGCATTTT	CASSSSLSRGGNQPQHF
TRBJ1-4	NA	TRBV5-1	NA	TGCGCCAGCAGCTCCGAGACCGAGGCCACGGGAAAACTGTTTTTT	CASSSETEATGKLFF
TRBJ2-1	NA	TRBV7-2	TRBD2	TGTGCCAGCAGCTTAGGTGTGGTTAGCGGGAGACCGTTCTTC	CASSLGVVSGRPFF
TRBJ1-1	few	TRBV27	NA	TGTGCCAGCAGTTTAATCCGCCAAGGAGGTGAAGCTTTCTTT	CASSLIRQGGEAFF
TRBJ1-6	NA	TRBV5-1	TRBD1	TGCGCCAGCAGCAGCTGGACAGGGGGTTCCGCGGATAATTCACCCCTCCACTTT	CASSSWTGGSADNSPLHF
TRBJ1-2	NA	TRBV7-8	TRBD1	TGTGCCAGCAGCCTAAGACAGGGGGGCTACACCTTC	CASSLRQGGYTF
TRBJ1-1	NA	TRBV2	TRBD1	TGTGCCAGCAGTGGAGGGACAGGGGCGAAAGCTTTCTTT	CASSGGTGAKAFF
TRBJ1-4	NA	TRBV5-4	NA	TGTGCCAGCAGCGCCTCGACAGCAACTAATGAAAAACTGTTTTTT	CASSASTATNEKLFF
TRBJ2-3	NA	TRBV11-3	NA	TGTGCCAGCAGCTCGGGCACAGATACGCAGTATTTT	CASSSGTDTQYF
TRBJ1-2	NA	TRBV10-3	TRBD1	TGTGCCACGGGGGACAGGGGAGCTAACTATGGCTACACCTTC	CATGDRGANYGYTF
TRBJ1-3	NA	TRBV19	NA	TGTGCCAGTAGTATCTTGGGGCGCTCTGGAAACACCATATATTTT	CASSILGRSGNTIYF
TRBJ1-5	NA	TRBV7-8	TRBD1	TGTGCCAGCAGCTTTCTACAGGGGGCTAATCAGCCCCAGCATTTT	CASSFLQGANQPQHF
TRBJ2-5	NA	TRBV3-1/TRBV3-2	TRBD2	TGTGCCAGCAGCGCGACTAGCGGGAGTTCGGAGACCCAGTACTTC	CASSATSGSSETQYF
TRBJ2-3	NA	TRBV11-2	TRBD2	TGTGCCAGCAGCTTAAGGGCGGGGGTCACTAGCACAGATACGCAGTATTTT	CASSLRAGVTSTDTQYF
TRBJ1-5	NA	TRBV19	NA	TGTGCCAGTAGTGCAGGGAATATGTTTAGTAATCAGCCCCAGCATTTT	CASSAGNMFSNQPQHF
TRBJ2-3	NA	TRBV18	NA	TGTGCCAGCCAAAGAGCGCCGAGTACAGATACGCAGTATTTT	CASQRAPSTDTQYF
TRBJ1-1	once	TRBV7-3	NA	TGTGCCAGCAGCTTAACCCCGCAGGAAATGAACACTGAAGCTTTCTTT	CASSLTPQEMNTEAFF
TRBJ1-2	NA	TRBV20-1	NA	TGCAGTACGAGGGCAGCCTATGGCTACACCTTC	CSTRAAYGYTF
TRBJ2-7	NA	TRBV18	NA	TGTGCCAGCTCACGGACAGATTCCTACGAGCAGTACTTC	CASSRTDSYEQYF